This TCR beta chain was observed in a study of blood T cell repertoires in COVID-19. Study background: PBMCs, B-cell-depleted T cells, or T cells provided the cDNA or gDNA that made up the material.

Sequenced by immunoSEQ multiplex PCR; TCRdb stores in-frame clones only, minus some. The profile shows under 250,000 clones, around four fifths of them singletons. Germline CDR1 reads SGHTA; CDR2 reads FQGNSA. The CDR3 is 13 residues long. V lost 5 bases and J lost 4, with 12 bases in between. The source is an older woman who had recovered from COVID-19. This rearrangement joins TRBV7-2 to TRBJ2-7; D is perhaps TRBD2 (7 bases). Sequenced sample: peripheral blood. The chain's CDR3 is CASSRGGQYEQYF. As DNA, the CDR3 is TGTGCCAGCAGCCGCGGGGGCCAGTACGAGCAGTACTTC.